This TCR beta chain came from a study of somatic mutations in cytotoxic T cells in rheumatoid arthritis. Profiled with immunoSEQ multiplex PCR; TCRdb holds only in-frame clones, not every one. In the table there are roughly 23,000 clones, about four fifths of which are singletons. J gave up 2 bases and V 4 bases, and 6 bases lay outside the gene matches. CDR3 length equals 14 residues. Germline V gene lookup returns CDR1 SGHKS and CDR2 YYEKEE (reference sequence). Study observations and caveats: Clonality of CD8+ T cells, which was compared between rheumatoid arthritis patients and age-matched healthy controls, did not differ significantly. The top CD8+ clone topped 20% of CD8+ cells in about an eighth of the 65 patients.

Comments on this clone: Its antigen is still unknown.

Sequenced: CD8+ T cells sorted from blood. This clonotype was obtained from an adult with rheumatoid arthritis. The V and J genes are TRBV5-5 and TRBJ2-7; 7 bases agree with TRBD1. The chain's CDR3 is CASSVSGTAYEQYF. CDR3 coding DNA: TGTGCCAGCAGCGTGTCCGGGACAGCCTACGAGCAGTACTTC. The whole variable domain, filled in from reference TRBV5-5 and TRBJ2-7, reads DAGVTQSPTHLIKTRGQQVTLRCSPISGHKSVSWYQQVLGQGPQFIFQYYEKEERGRGNFPDRFSARQFPNYSSELNVNALLLGDSALYLCASSVSGTAYEQYFGPGTRLTVT.